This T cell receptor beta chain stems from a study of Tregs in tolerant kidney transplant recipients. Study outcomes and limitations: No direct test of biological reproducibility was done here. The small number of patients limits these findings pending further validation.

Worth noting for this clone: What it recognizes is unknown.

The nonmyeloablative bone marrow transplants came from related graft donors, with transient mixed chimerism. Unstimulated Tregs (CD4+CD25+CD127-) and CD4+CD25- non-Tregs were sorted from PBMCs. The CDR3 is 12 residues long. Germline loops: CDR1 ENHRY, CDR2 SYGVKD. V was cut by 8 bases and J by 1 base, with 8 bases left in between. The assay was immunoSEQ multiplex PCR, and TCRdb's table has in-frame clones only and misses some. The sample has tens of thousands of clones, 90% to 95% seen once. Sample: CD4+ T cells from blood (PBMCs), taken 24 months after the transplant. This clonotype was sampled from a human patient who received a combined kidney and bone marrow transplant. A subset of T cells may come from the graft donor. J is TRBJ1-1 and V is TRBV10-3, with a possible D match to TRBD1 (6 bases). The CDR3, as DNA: TGTGCCATCCAGGGGACGAACACTGAAGCTTTCTTT. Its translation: CAIQGTNTEAFF.